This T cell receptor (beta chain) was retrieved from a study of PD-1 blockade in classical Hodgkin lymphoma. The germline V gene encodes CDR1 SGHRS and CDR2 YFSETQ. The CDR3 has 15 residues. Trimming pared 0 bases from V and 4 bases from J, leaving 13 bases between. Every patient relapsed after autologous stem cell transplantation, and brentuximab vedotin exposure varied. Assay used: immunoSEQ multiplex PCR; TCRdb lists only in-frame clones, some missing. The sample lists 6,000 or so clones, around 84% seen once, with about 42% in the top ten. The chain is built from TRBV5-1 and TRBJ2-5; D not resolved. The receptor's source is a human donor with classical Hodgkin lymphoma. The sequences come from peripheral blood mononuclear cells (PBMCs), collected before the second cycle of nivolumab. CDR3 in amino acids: CASSLVGSGPETQYF. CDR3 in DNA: TGCGCCAGCAGCTTGGTAGGATCCGGGCCAGAGACCCAGTACTTC. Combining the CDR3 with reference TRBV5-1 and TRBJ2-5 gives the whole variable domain KAGVTQTPRYLIKTRGQQVTLSCSPISGHRSVSWYQQTPGQGLQFLFEYFSETQRNKGNFPGRFSGRQFSNSRSEMNVSTLELGDSALYLCASSLVGSGPETQYFGPGTRLLVL.